The 9 T cell receptor beta chains listed next were all sequenced from one sample in a study of T cell clonality in common variable immunodeficiency. Their antigen targets remain unknown. Regarding the study as a whole: Reportedly, TCR beta sequences from common variable immunodeficiency showed fewer deletions and N-nucleotide insertions.

Sequenced by immunoSEQ multiplex PCR; TCRdb stores in-frame clones only, minus some. There are about 26,000 clones in the sample, none observed a single time. Sample: peripheral blood mononuclear cells. These receptors originate from a human donor with common variable immunodeficiency.

This clone showed up many times. The read is 3 residues too short to cover the CDR3 end, so that end is filled in from the germline J gene. The rearrangement joins TRBV6-1 to TRBJ1-3; D uncertain. V dropped 0 bases and J dropped 3 bases, with 12 bases sitting between them. CDR3 length equals 16 residues. Germline lookup yields CDR1 MNHNS and CDR2 SASEGT. The CDR3 spells CASSEAVSGFGNTIYF. The sequenced part of the CDR3 DNA is TGTGCCAGCAGTGAAGCCGTTTCGGGTTTTGGAAACACC.

A note on this clone: The read finishes 3 residues shy of the CDR3 end, and the germline J gene is used to complete it. The genes are TRBV5-1 and TRBJ1-2; D unresolved. Germline CDR1 and CDR2: SGHRS and YFSETQ. Between the trimmed V and J ends, which lost 0 bases and 4 bases, there was a span of 10 bases. This CDR3 spans 14 amino acids. CDR3 DNA (partial): TGCGCCAGCAGCTTGGGTCACGGTCCCTATGGC. Translation: CASSLGHGPYG. The complete CDR3 sequence is CASSLGHGPYGYTF. Supplemented by reference TRBV5-1 and TRBJ1-2, the full variable domain reads KAGVTQTPRYLIKTRGQQVTLSCSPISGHRSVSWYQQTPGQGLQFLFEYFSETQRNKGNFPGRFSGRQFSNSRSEMNVSTLELGDSALYLCASSLGHGPYGYTFGSGTRLTVV.

This clone came up many times. Sequencing ends 3 residues short of the CDR3 end; the germline J gene provides the rest. This chain connects TRBV7-2 to TRBJ2-1; D not certain. There are 12 residues in the CDR3. Trimming cost V 0 bases and J 5 bases, with 2 bases left between them. Germline loops: CDR1 SGHTA, CDR2 FQGNSA. This CDR3 is CASSLANNEQFF. Partial CDR3 DNA: TGTGCCAGCAGCTTAGCCAACAATGAG.

The sample holds many counts of this clone. The covered CDR3 bases are TGTGCCAGCAGCCCCCTCTGGGGGGGGCAGGGCACCGGGGAG. This codes for CASSPLWGGQGTGE. The entire CDR3 sequence reads CASSPLWGGQGTGELFF. V usage is TRBV4-2 and J usage is TRBJ2-2; tentative D call: TRBD2 (7 bases). The observed sequence ends 3 residues before the CDR3 terminus, with the missing tail filled in from the germline J gene. The germline CDR1 and CDR2 sequences are LGHNA and YNFKEQ. V lost 4 bases to trimming and J lost 4 bases, with 19 bases between them. CDR3 length: 17 residues.

In this sample, this clone turned up many times. The read ends 3 residues early relative to the CDR3; the germline J gene fills the gap. The V call is TRBV19, the J call TRBJ2-5, with D perhaps TRBD1 (6 bases). The germline gives CDR1 LNHDA, CDR2 SQIVND (reference sequence). Trimming shortened V by 4 bases and J by 2 bases, and 14 bases separated the two germline ends. The CDR3 covers 15 residues. CDR3 DNA (partial): TGTGCCAGTAGTAGGAATAGGGGGAGACAAGAGACC. It translates to CASSRNRGRQET. The whole CDR3 region reads CASSRNRGRQETQYF.

This clone was seen at least ten times. The CDR3 end lies 3 residues beyond the end of the read and is filled in from the germline J gene. The V and J genes are TRBV5-5 and TRBJ2-1; 9 nucleotides align to TRBD1. J lost 4 bases, V lost 4 bases, and 6 bases had no gene match. This CDR3 is built from 15 residues. Germline CDR1 and CDR2: SGHKS and YYEKEE (reference sequence). CDR3 DNA, as far as it was read: TGTGCCAGCAGCCCCGGGACAGGGAGGTACAATGAG. Its translation is CASSPGTGRYNE. The complete CDR3 sequence is CASSPGTGRYNEQFF.

In its sample, this clone was seen many times. With the read ending 3 residues before the CDR3 end, the germline J gene is used to fill in that end. The genes are TRBV29-1 and TRBJ1-3; D might be TRBD1 (6 bases). V was clipped by 6 bases and J by 0 bases, with 15 bases between them. Germline V gives CDR1 SQVTM, CDR2 ANQGSEA. There are 15 residues in the CDR3. CDR3 loop: CSVERRGSSGNTIYF. The CDR3 DNA, read in part, is TGCAGCGTGGAACGCAGGGGATCCTCTGGAAACACC.

This clone has at least ten counts. The read halts 3 residues ahead of the CDR3 end, with the missing end drawn from the germline J gene. V gene TRBV5-1 combines with J gene TRBJ1-1, with D maybe TRBD1 (5 bases). CDR3 size: 14 residues. Trimming shortened V by 2 bases and J by 2 bases, and 10 bases separated the two germline ends. Germline CDR1 is SGHRS and CDR2 is YFSETQ. This CDR3 reads CASSFTGLNTEAFF. The part of the CDR3 DNA that was read is TGCGCCAGCAGCTTTACAGGCCTAAACACTGAA.

This clone has a count of ten or more. The sequence runs out 3 residues before the end of the CDR3; the remainder is reconstructed from the germline J gene. This sequence joins TRBV28 and TRBJ2-7; the match to TRBD2 covers 8 bases. The CDR3 covers 16 residues. Germline CDR1 and CDR2: MDHEN and SYDVKM. V trimming: 6 bases; J trimming: 3 bases; junction bases outside the gene matches: 13. Partial CDR3 DNA: TGTGCCAGCAGCTCCAGTGGCGGGGGGCCTAACTACGAG. It is translated as CASSSSGGGPNYE. The full-length CDR3 reads as CASSSSGGGPNYEQYF.